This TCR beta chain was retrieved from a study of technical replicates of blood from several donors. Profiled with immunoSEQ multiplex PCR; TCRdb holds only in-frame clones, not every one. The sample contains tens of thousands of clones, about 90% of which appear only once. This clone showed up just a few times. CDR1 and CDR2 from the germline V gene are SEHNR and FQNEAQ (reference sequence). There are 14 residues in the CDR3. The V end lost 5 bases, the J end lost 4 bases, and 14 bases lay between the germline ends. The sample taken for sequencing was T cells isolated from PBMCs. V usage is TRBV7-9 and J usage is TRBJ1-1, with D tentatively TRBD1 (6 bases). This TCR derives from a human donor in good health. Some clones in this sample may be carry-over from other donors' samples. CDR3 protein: CASSLSYRVTEAFF. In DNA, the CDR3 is TGTGCCAGCAGCCTATCCTACAGGGTCACTGAAGCTTTCTTT.